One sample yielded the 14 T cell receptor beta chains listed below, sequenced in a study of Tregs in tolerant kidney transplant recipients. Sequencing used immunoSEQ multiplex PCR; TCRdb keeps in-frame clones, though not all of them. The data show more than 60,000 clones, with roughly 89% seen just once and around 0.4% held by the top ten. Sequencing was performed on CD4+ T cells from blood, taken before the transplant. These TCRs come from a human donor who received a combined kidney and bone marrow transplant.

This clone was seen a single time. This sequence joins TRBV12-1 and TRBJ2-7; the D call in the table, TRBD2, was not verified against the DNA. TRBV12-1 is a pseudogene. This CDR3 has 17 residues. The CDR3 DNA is TGTGCCAGCAGTCGCACGCCGGGCGGGAGGGCGCCGTGGGAGCAGTACTTC. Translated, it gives CASSRTPGGRAPWEQYF.

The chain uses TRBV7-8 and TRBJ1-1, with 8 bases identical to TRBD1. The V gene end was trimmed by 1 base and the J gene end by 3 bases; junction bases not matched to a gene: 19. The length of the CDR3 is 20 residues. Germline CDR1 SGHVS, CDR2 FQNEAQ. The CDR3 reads CASSLEPPTAGQGWYTEAFF. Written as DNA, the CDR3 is TGTGCCAGCAGCTTAGAGCCCCCGACCGCAGGACAGGGATGGTACACTGAAGCTTTCTTT.

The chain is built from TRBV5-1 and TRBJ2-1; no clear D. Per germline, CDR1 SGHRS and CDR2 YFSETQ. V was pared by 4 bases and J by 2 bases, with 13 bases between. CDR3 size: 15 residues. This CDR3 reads CASSPPRVTYNEQFF. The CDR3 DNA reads TGCGCCAGCAGCCCGCCCCGGGTCACCTACAATGAGCAGTTCTTC.

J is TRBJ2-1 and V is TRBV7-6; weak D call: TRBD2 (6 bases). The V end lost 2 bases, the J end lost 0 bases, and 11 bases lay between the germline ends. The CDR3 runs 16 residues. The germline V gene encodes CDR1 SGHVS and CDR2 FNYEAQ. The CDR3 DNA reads TGTGCCAGCAGCTTATGGGTCGGGAGCTCCTACAATGAGCAGTTCTTC. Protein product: CASSLWVGSSYNEQFF.

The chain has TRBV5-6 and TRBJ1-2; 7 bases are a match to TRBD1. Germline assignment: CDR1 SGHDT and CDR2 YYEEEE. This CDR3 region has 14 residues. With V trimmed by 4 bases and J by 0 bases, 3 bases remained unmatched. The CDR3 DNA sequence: TGTGCCAGCAGCAAGGGACAGCCTAACTATGGCTACACCTTC. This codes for CASSKGQPNYGYTF.

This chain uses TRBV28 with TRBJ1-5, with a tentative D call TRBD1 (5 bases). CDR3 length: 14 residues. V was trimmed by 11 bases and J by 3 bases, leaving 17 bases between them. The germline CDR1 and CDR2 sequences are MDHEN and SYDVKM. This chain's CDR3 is CASGGDRDNQPQHF. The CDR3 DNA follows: TGTGCCTCGGGGGGGGATAGAGACAATCAGCCCCAGCATTTT. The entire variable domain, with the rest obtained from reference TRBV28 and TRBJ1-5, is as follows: DVKVTQSSRYLVKRTGEKVFLECVQDMDHENMFWYRQDPGLGLRLIYFSYDVKMKEKGDIPEGYSVSREKKERFSLILESASTNQTSMYLCASGGDRDNQPQHFGDGTRLSIL.

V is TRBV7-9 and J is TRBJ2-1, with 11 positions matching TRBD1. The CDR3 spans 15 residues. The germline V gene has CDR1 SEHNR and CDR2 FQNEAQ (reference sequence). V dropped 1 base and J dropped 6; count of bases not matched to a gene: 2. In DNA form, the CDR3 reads TGTGCCAGCAGCTTAGGGGGGACAGGGGGCAATGAGCAGTTCTTC. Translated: CASSLGGTGGNEQFF.

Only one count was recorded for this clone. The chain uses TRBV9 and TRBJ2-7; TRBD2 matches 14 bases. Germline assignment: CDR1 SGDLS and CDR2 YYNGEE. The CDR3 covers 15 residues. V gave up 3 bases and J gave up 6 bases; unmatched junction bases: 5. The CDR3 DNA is TGTGCCAGCAGCGCGGGACTAGCGGGAGCCGGCGAGCAGTACTTC. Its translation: CASSAGLAGAGEQYF.

In nucleotides, the CDR3 is TGTGCCAGCAGCTCCGACAGGAAAACCTACAATGAGCAGTTCTTC. Protein product: CASSSDRKTYNEQFF. The chain links TRBV13 to TRBJ2-1; TRBD1 might be the D (6 bases). Germline CDR1 and CDR2: PRHDT and FYEKMQ (reference sequence). The V gene lost 4 bases and the J gene lost 2 bases, with 12 bases spanning the gap. The CDR3 runs 15 residues. The variable domain in full, completed from reference TRBV13 and TRBJ2-1, reads AAGVIQSPRHLIKEKRETATLKCYPIPRHDTVYWYQQGPGQDPQFLISFYEKMQSDKGSIPDRFSAQQFSDYHSELNMSSLELGDSALYFCASSSDRKTYNEQFFGPGTRLTVL.

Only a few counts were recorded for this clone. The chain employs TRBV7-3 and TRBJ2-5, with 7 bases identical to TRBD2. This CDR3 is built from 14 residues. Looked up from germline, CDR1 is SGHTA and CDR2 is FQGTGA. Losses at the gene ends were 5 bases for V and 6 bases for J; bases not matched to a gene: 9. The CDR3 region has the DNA TGTGCCAGCAGCCGGGCGGGAGTTGGACAGACCCAGTACTTC. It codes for CASSRAGVGQTQYF.

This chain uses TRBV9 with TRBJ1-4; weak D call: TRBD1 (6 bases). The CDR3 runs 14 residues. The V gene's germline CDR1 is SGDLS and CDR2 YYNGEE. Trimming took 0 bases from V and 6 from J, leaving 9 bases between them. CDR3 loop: CASSVAGGHEKLFF. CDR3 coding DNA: TGTGCCAGCAGCGTAGCTGGGGGCCATGAAAAACTGTTTTTT. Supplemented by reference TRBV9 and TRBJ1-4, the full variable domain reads DSGVTQTPKHLITATGQRVTLRCSPRSGDLSVYWYQQSLDQGLQFLIQYYNGEERAKGNILERFSAQQFPDLHSELNLSSLELGDSALYFCASSVAGGHEKLFFGSGTQLSVL.

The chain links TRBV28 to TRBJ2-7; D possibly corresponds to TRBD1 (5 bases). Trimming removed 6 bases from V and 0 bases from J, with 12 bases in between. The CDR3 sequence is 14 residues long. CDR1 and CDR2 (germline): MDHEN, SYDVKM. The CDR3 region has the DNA TGTGCCAGCAGGGCGACAGTAAACTCCTACGAGCAGTACTTC. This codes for CASRATVNSYEQYF.

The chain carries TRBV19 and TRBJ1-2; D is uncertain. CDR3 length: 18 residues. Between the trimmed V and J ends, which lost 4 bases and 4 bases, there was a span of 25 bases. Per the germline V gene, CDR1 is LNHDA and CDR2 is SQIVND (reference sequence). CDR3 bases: TGTGCCAGTAGTAGTGGAGGGATACATTTCATCCCGGGCTATGGCTACACCTTC. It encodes CASSSGGIHFIPGYGYTF.

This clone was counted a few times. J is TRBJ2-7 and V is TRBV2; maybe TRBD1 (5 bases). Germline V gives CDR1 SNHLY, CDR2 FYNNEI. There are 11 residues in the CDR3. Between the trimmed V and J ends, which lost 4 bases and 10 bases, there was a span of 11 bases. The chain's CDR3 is CASSVTEKQYF. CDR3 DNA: TGTGCCAGCAGTGTGACAGAAAAACAGTACTTC.